The 20 T cell receptor beta chains below come from one sample, sequenced in a study of CD4 and CD8 cells across lung adenocarcinoma regions. TCRdb passed the PCR reads through MiXCR, listing each CDR3 protein once. This sample has tens of thousands of distinct CDR3 sequences; less than 65% occur once, and the top ten carry 20% to 25%. Sequencing input: CD8+ T cells from the center of a lung tumor. All receptors derive from a female donor with lung adenocarcinoma. The CD4 and CD8 labels of this study may be unreliable.

This clonotype was observed at least ten times. The V and J genes are TRBV6-5 and TRBJ2-1, with D perhaps matching TRBD2 (6 bases). V was cut by 0 bases and J by 0 bases, with 15 bases left in between. In germline, CDR1 is MNHEY, CDR2 SVGAGI. The CDR3 extends over 18 amino acids. The CDR3 region is CASSYSPVSGSSYNEQFF. Written as DNA, the CDR3 is TGTGCCAGCAGTTACTCTCCCGTTAGCGGCAGCTCCTACAATGAGCAGTTCTTC.

Of note for this clonotype: A read error is possible here, since a much larger clone lies one base away. This chain joins TRBV6-1 and TRBJ2-1; a possible D gene is TRBD1 (6 bases). V was cut by 8 bases and J by 7 bases, with 21 bases left in between. The V gene's germline CDR1 is MNHNS and CDR2 SASEGT. CDR3 length equals 15 residues. CDR3 bases: TGTGCCAGCCAGTCGATGACAGGTGGAAGGAATGAGCAGTTCTTC. This encodes CASQSMTGGRNEQFF.

This chain connects TRBV3-1 to TRBJ2-5; 7 nucleotides agree with TRBD1. The CDR3 is 13 amino acids. The germline gives CDR1 LGHDT, CDR2 YNNKEL (reference sequence). The V and J ends lost 5 bases and 3 bases, in that order; junction bases with no gene match: 3. CDR3 sequence reads: CASSFDREETQYF. The DNA for the CDR3 is TGTGCCAGCAGCTTTGACAGGGAAGAGACCCAGTACTTC.

This clonotype was seen a handful of times. This could be a read error, since a much larger clone is one nucleotide away. The rearrangement joins TRBV10-2 to TRBJ2-1, with D maybe TRBD2 (6 bases). There are 17 residues in the CDR3. Deletions cut 4 bases from V and 10 bases from J, with 26 bases between. Looked up from germline, CDR1 is WSHSY and CDR2 is SAAADI. CDR3 sequence (DNA): TGCGCCAGCAGTGGGGTGGGGGGTAGCGTGAGTGGATACGAGCAGTTCTTC. Translation: CASSGVGGSVSGYEQFF.

The chain combines TRBV12-3 or TRBV12-4 with TRBJ2-3, with 9 bases aligning to TRBD1. The J call is in doubt because the DNA end fits TRBJ2-5 better. This CDR3 region has 18 residues. The CDR3 region is CASSFPGTGWRGTDTQYF. The CDR3 DNA sequence: TGTGCCAGCAGTTTTCCGGGGACAGGGTGGCGAGGGACAGATACCCAGTACTTC.

The chain couples TRBV10-3 to TRBJ2-5; D possibly uses TRBD1 or TRBD2 (6 bases each). The J call may be mistaken, given a closer DNA end match to TRBJ2-7. CDR3 size: 15 residues. Germline CDR1 reads ENHRY; CDR2 reads SYGVKD. CDR3 in DNA: TGTGCCGGGGGAACGGGGGCAGGGGTTAACTACGAGCAGTACTTC. It specifies CAGGTGAGVNYEQYF.

With regard to this clonotype: The junction shows a germline mismatch at one end, possibly a read error. The genes are TRBV10-1 and TRBJ2-3; D gene ambiguous. Germline V CDR1 and CDR2: WNHNN, SYGVQD (reference sequence). This CDR3 is 14 amino acids long. The CDR3 region is CARSRTSRTDTQYF. In nucleotides, the CDR3 is TGCGCGAGGAGTAGAACAAGTCGCACAGATACCCAGTATTTT.

The rearrangement uses TRBV27 and TRBJ2-4, with D possibly TRBD1 on 6 matching bases. Germline-derived CDR1 and CDR2 are MNHEY and SMNVEV (reference sequence). The CDR3 sequence is 16 residues long. The V end was cut by 6 bases, the J end by 10 bases, with 25 bases between. The CDR3 is CASRGFGAGAKEIQYF. CDR3 DNA: TGTGCCAGCAGGGGGTTCGGGGCAGGGGCCAAAGAGATTCAGTACTTC.

A single count supports this clonotype. The chain employs TRBV6-1 and TRBJ2-2; 7 bases are a match to TRBD1. Germline CDR1 and CDR2: MNHNS and SASEGT. The junction had 18 bases not matched to a gene; V was cut back by 4 bases and J by 13 bases. The CDR3 covers 16 residues. The chain's CDR3 is CASSVRGGVNTETLFF. In DNA form, the CDR3 reads TGTGCCAGCAGTGTGCGAGGGGGCGTGAACACAGAGACGCTGTTTTTT.

The V and J genes are TRBV7-2 and TRBJ2-2; the D call may be TRBD1 or TRBD2 (5 bases each). The CDR3 loop spans 13 amino acids. In germline, CDR1 is SGHTA, CDR2 FQGNSA. Trimming cost V 11 bases and J 6 bases, with 16 bases left between them. The CDR3 coding sequence is TGTGCCCAGGGCTGTGCGAGGGCCGGGGAGCTGTTTTTT. Its translation is CAQGCARAGELFF.

The chain employs TRBV3-1 and TRBJ2-1; 7 positions agree with TRBD2. Unmatched junction bases numbered 8, after V lost 0 bases and J lost 3 bases. The CDR3 contains 17 residues. CDR1 LGHDT and CDR2 YNNKEL come from the germline V gene (reference sequence). The chain's CDR3 is CASSQELGLAVYNEQFF. Here the CDR3 DNA reads TGTGCCAGCAGCCAAGAATTGGGTCTAGCGGTCTACAATGAGCAGTTCTTC.

V and J are TRBV10-3 and TRBJ2-5; D remains ambiguous. The J call is in doubt because the DNA end fits TRBJ2-7 better. The CDR3 totals 14 residues. CDR1 is ENHRY and CDR2 is SYGVKD in the germline V gene. Here the CDR3 DNA reads TGTGCCACCGCACCTATGAGCGTAGCCTACGAGCAGTACTTC. Protein sequence: CATAPMSVAYEQYF.

The chain carries TRBV6-1 and TRBJ2-1; D remains ambiguous. The CDR3 is 14 amino acids. Germline CDR1 MNHNS, CDR2 SASEGT. Between the trimmed V and J ends, which lost 4 bases and 4 bases, there was a span of 11 bases. The CDR3 DNA follows: TGTGCCAGCAGTGGTGCTAGTGATTACAATGAGCAGTTCTTC. It is translated as CASSGASDYNEQFF.

The chain uses TRBV27 and TRBJ2-4; D remains ambiguous. With 6 bases removed from V and 13 bases from J, the gap between germline ends came to 40 bases. CDR3 length equals 20 residues. Looked up from germline, CDR1 is MNHEY and CDR2 is SMNVEV (reference sequence). Written as DNA, the CDR3 is TGTGCCAGCAGGTCAAGGGCGGCGGCAGGCGCCTCCAAGGCCCAAGACACCCAGTACTTC. This encodes CASRSRAAAGASKAQDTQYF.

V and J are TRBV6-2 or TRBV6-3 and TRBJ2-3, with 7 positions matching TRBD1. The CDR3 covers 16 residues. After removal of 0 bases from V and 4 bases from J, the junction contained 7 bases not matched to a gene. In germline, CDR1 is MNHEY, CDR2 SVGEGT. The CDR3 nucleotides read TGTGCCAGCAGTTACTCGACAGGGCGGCATTCAGATACGCAGTATTTT. Translating gives CASSYSTGRHSDTQYF.

V and J are TRBV11-2 and TRBJ2-5, with D unclear. CDR1 is SGHAT, CDR2 FQNNGV, per germline. Trimming took off 5 bases at V and 11 bases at J, with 24 bases between the two ends. The CDR3 runs to 15 residues. CDR3 nucleotides: TGTGCCAGCAGCCACAACCCCGGGCAGAACTCCCCGCAGTACTTC. Protein sequence: CASSHNPGQNSPQYF.

The chain carries TRBV6-5 and TRBJ2-5, with 9 bases fitting TRBD2. Near its end, the DNA agrees better with TRBJ2-1, so the J call may be wrong. The CDR3 is 14 residues long. From germline, CDR1 is MNHEY and CDR2 SVGAGI. This CDR3 reads CASSYSRGGREQFF. The CDR3 DNA reads as TGTGCCAGCAGTTACTCGCGGGGGGGCAGGGAGCAGTTCTTC.

The V gene is TRBV29-1, the J gene TRBJ2-1, with a tentative D call TRBD1 (5 bases). The CDR3 loop spans 12 amino acids. V lost 2 bases and J lost 12, with 14 bases in between. The germline CDR1 and CDR2 sequences are SQVTM and ANQGSEA. Here the CDR3 reads CSVEPPGGAQFF. In DNA, the CDR3 is TGCAGCGTTGAACCCCCCGGTGGGGCGCAGTTCTTC.

In this sample, this clonotype turned up once. At one end, the junction sequence differs from germline, possibly due to a read error. The chain couples TRBV6-1 to TRBJ2-3, with D possibly matching TRBD1 (5 bases). Germline V gives CDR1 MNHNS, CDR2 SASEGT. This CDR3 spans 14 amino acids. The CDR3 nucleotides are TGTGCGAGCATAGGGGCTCCAGGCGCAGAGACGCAGTATTTC. It specifies CASIGAPGAETQYF.

As for this clonotype: At one of its ends the junction is not consistent with the germline gene, which may arise from a read error. V is TRBV6-1 and J is TRBJ2-3; D is tentatively TRBD1 or TRBD2 (5 bases each). In germline, CDR1 is MNHNS, CDR2 SASEGT. The CDR3 extends over 15 amino acids. In DNA form, the CDR3 reads TGTGCCAGCAGGCACGGCCGGGACCCCACAGACACGCAGTACTTT. Amino acid sequence: CASRHGRDPTDTQYF.